Listed below are T cell receptor beta chains from one sample, sequenced in a study of OX40 agonist ivuxolimab in advanced cancers. Some clones are missing from TCRdb's copy, which holds only in-frame ones; the method was immunoSEQ multiplex PCR. The repertoire holds 35,000 to 45,000 clones, with 85% to 90% as singletons. The specimen was CD4+ or CD8+ T cells sorted from blood, collected in a trial of the OX40 agonist ivuxolimab. Every receptor here comes from an adult with an advanced solid tumor such as melanoma, head and neck, liver or kidney cancer. Each CDR3 is given with its conserved first and last residue. A D gene is named only where the DNA matches it firmly. Expanded clones are given a class, and other clones once, few, many or no size at all.

.	TRBJ2-7	.	TRBV5-3	TGTGCCAGCAGCTTAGAAGGGAGGGAGCAGTACTTC	CASSLEGREQYF
.	TRBJ1-1	.	TRBV6-5	TGTGCCAGCAGTTACGGAGAAATGAACACTGAAGCTTTCTTT	CASSYGEMNTEAFF
.	TRBJ1-3	TRBD1	TRBV10-3	TGTGCCATCAGGACAGGGGTCGGAAACACCATATATTTT	CAIRTGVGNTIYF
few	TRBJ2-5	TRBD2	TRBV28	TGTGCCAGCAGCAGAGGGACTAGCGGCCAAGAGACCCAGTACTTC	CASSRGTSGQETQYF
.	TRBJ1-1	.	TRBV28	TGTGCCAGCAGTTTCCTTCGAGGGCGGGGAATGAACACTGAAGCTTTCTTT	CASSFLRGRGMNTEAFF
.	TRBJ1-4	TRBD1	TRBV19	TGTGCCAGTAGTCTGGAGACAGGGACTAATGAAAAACTGTTTTTT	CASSLETGTNEKLFF
.	TRBJ1-1	.	TRBV18	TGTGCCAGCTCACCACTCGAACTACAGGGAGAATTTACTGAAGCTTTCTTT	CASSPLELQGEFTEAFF
.	TRBJ1-6	.	TRBV7-9	TGTGCCAGCAGTTCTCTTAGCTCCTATAATTCACCCCTCCACTTT	CASSSLSSYNSPLHF
.	TRBJ2-5	.	TRBV10-3	TGTGCCATCAGCGCTGGAGGGGAGGAGACCCAGTACTTC	CAISAGGEETQYF
.	TRBJ2-3	.	TRBV11-3	TGTGCCAGCAGCTGGGGAACCGGCACAGATACGCAGTATTTT	CASSWGTGTDTQYF
few	TRBJ1-1	TRBD1	TRBV19	TGTGCCAGTAGTATCAACCCACAGGGGGCGGTGAACACTGAAGCTTTCTTT	CASSINPQGAVNTEAFF
.	TRBJ2-3	.	TRBV7-3	TGTGCCAGCAGCTTAACTGCGTCAGGGGGCACAGATACGCAGTATTTT	CASSLTASGGTDTQYF
.	TRBJ1-2	.	TRBV6-1	TGTGCCAGCAGTGGGCAGGGAAACTATGGCTACACCTTC	CASSGQGNYGYTF
.	TRBJ2-3	.	TRBV18	TGTGCCAGCTCACCGAGTACCGCAGATACGCAGTATTTT	CASSPSTADTQYF
.	TRBJ2-1	TRBD2	TRBV19	TGTGCCAGTAGTACAGGGACTAGCAGGAATGAGCAGTTCTTC	CASSTGTSRNEQFF
.	TRBJ1-1	.	TRBV9	TGTGCCAGCAGCGTAGCGGCAGGGAACACTGAAGCTTTCTTT	CASSVAAGNTEAFF
.	TRBJ1-4	TRBD1	TRBV7-9	TGTGCCAGCAGCCGTAGGGACAGCGGGTCCGGTAATGAAAAACTGTTTTTT	CASSRRDSGSGNEKLFF
few	TRBJ1-1	.	TRBV4-2	TGTGCCAGCAGCCAAGACGGGTACACTGAAGCTTTCTTT	CASSQDGYTEAFF
few	TRBJ2-7	.	TRBV2	TGTGCCAGCAACGACCGGACGGGGACCTACGAGCAGTACTTC	CASNDRTGTYEQYF
.	TRBJ2-1	TRBD1	TRBV5-1	TGCGCCAGCAGCGTAGGGGGACAGGGGACTAATGAGCAGTTCTTC	CASSVGGQGTNEQFF
.	TRBJ2-5	TRBD2	TRBV19	TGTGCCAGTAGTATCGGACTAGGCTATAGAGAGACCCAGTACTTC	CASSIGLGYRETQYF
.	TRBJ2-1	.	TRBV7-9	TGTGCCAGCAGCTTGGTAGGGAGCGATGAGCAGTTCTTC	CASSLVGSDEQFF
.	TRBJ2-7	TRBD1	TRBV27	TGTGCCAGTCGCGTGGGACAGGGGGCCGAGCAGTACTTC	CASRVGQGAEQYF
.	TRBJ2-7	TRBD1	TRBV28	TGTGCCAGCAGGCGACAGGGGGCCGGCGAGCAGTACTTC	CASRRQGAGEQYF
.	TRBJ1-5	.	TRBV4-1	TGCGCCAGCAGCCAAGTTCAGGCCAATCAGCCCCAGCATTTT	CASSQVQANQPQHF
few	TRBJ1-2	.	TRBV7-9	TGTGCCAGCAGCTTAAACTCTAATGGTTACCCCAGTTGGGCCTATGGCTACACCTTC	CASSLNSNGYPSWAYGYTF
.	TRBJ2-5	.	TRBV6-5	TGTGCCAGCAGTTACTCGGGGGGAGAGACCCAGTACTTC	CASSYSGGETQYF
once	TRBJ1-2	.	TRBV12-5	TGTGCTAGTGGTTTGCCCGACAGACCAACCGCCCCGCGCTACACCTTC	CASGLPDRPTAPRYTF
.	TRBJ1-2	.	TRBV11-2	TGTGCCAGCAGCTTAGGGGAGAACTATGGCTACACCTTC	CASSLGENYGYTF
.	TRBJ1-5	.	TRBV21-1	TGTGCCAGCAGGCTCGACTTACATTGGCATCATCAGCCCCAGCATTTT	CASRLDLHWHHQPQHF
.	TRBJ1-6	TRBD1	TRBV6-5	TGTGCCAGCAGTTCGAGGACAGGGACCTATAATTCACCCCTCCACTTT	CASSSRTGTYNSPLHF
.	TRBJ1-1	TRBD1	TRBV5-5	TGTGCCAGCAGCGTAGACAGGGGTAGTGCGCGGACTGAAGCTTTCTTT	CASSVDRGSARTEAFF
.	TRBJ1-1	TRBD1	TRBV5-1	TGCGCCAGCAGCCTGGACAGGGGGGCTGAAGCTTTCTTT	CASSLDRGAEAFF
.	TRBJ1-1	TRBD1	TRBV19	TGTGCCAGTAGTACACCGACCTGGACAGGGACAAGGGTGAACACTGAAGCTTTCTTT	CASSTPTWTGTRVNTEAFF
.	TRBJ1-2	TRBD1	TRBV6-5	TGTGCCAGCAACACGGACAGGGGACTAGGCTATGGCTACACCTTC	CASNTDRGLGYGYTF
.	TRBJ2-1	.	TRBV6-5	TGTGCCAGCAGTTACGAAGGGGTCGGGGACAATGAGCAGTTCTTC	CASSYEGVGDNEQFF
.	TRBJ2-3	.	TRBV30	TGTGCCTGGCGAGGGGATACGCAGTATTTT	CAWRGDTQYF
.	TRBJ1-6	TRBD1	TRBV6-5	TGTGCCAGCAGTTACGCCAGACAGGGCTATAATTCACCCCTCCACTTT	CASSYARQGYNSPLHF
.	TRBJ1-1	.	TRBV29-1	TGCAGCGTTGTGGGTCTTGAGCGGACTGAAGCTTTCTTT	CSVVGLERTEAFF
.	TRBJ1-4	.	TRBV15	TGTGCCACCAGCAGAGATATCGAGGAGAAACTGTTTTTT	CATSRDIEEKLFF
.	TRBJ2-1	.	TRBV7-9	TGTGCCAGCAGCCAAGAATTAAGGACTTCGTACAATGAGCAGTTCTTC	CASSQELRTSYNEQFF